This TCR beta chain was found in a study of control samples from healthy donors and cancer patients. Some clones are missing from TCRdb's copy, which holds only in-frame ones; the method was immunoSEQ multiplex PCR. The sample holds 150,000 to 200,000 clones; about 87% are singletons and the top ten take about 12%. The CDR3 contains 14 residues. Sequenced: blood. The V call is TRBV21-1, the J call TRBJ2-5; the table's D call TRBD1 went unverified against the DNA. TRBV21-1 is recorded as a pseudogene. This receptor was identified in a man aged 25 to 40 in good health. The CDR3 loop is CASSNCRTEETQYF. CDR3 DNA: TGTGCCAGCAGCAACTGTAGGACAGAAGAGACCCAGTACTTC.